This T cell receptor (beta chain) was identified during a study of vaccination and CD4 T cells after COVID-19. Study as a whole: Cultures designated as controls were supplied with a CEFX pool, an HIV-1 Nef pool, or no peptide. Points from the study as a whole: Median SARS-CoV-2-reactive clonotype numbers rose nonsignificantly, about 20 to 38.

On this clonotype: Its target is not known.

Treatment in this sample: approximately nine-day PBMC culture with coronavirus spike peptide pools or control peptides (ViraFEST assay). The Oncomine TCR Beta short-read assay generated sequence data from the DNA of cultured CD4+ T cells. After culture, CD4+ T cells served as the source for genomic DNA extraction. MiXCR, run by TCRdb on the PCR reads, gives a single entry per CDR3 protein. The table includes 15,000 to 20,000 distinct CDR3 sequences, about half detected once. Sequencing was carried out using CD4+ T cells from blood, cultured in vitro. This sequence was found in a human donor who had recovered from COVID-19.

The DNA for the CDR3 is TGTGCCAGCAGCCCCAGGGTATACTATGGCTACACCTTC. Residues: CASSPRVYYGYTF. The chain recombines TRBV9 with TRBJ1-2; a possible D gene is TRBD1 (5 bases). The germline V and J ends were trimmed by 4 bases and 3 bases, with 10 bases remaining between them. The germline CDR1 and CDR2 sequences are SGDLS and YYNGEE. The CDR3 consists of 13 residues.